Listed below are T cell receptor beta chains from one sample, sequenced in a study of T cells in Graves' hyperthyroidism and ophthalmopathy. TCRdb reprocessed the multiplex PCR reads with MiXCR, giving one entry per CDR3 protein. The table has 300,000 to 400,000 distinct CDR3 sequences, approximately 18% seen once. The sequencing sample was made of blood. These TCRs come from a woman aged 45 to 65 with Graves' hyperthyroidism. Both conserved end residues are part of each CDR3. A D gene is named only where the DNA matches it firmly. Clone sizes are given selectively: once, few, many, or a class where the clone is expanded.

>TRBJ1-5|TRBV2|TRBD1|few
TGTGCCAGCAGTGCGACAGGGGGAAATCAGCCCCAGCATTTT
CASSATGGNQPQHF
>TRBJ2-1|TRBV11-2|TRBD2|.
TGTGCCAGCAGCTTGACCGGGACTAGCGCCAATGAGCAGTTCTTC
CASSLTGTSANEQFF
>TRBJ2-5|TRBV2|TRBD2|.
TGTGCCAGCAGTTCCGGGACTAGCGGGTGGGAGACCCAGTACTTC
CASSSGTSGWETQYF
>TRBJ2-7|TRBV6-1|.|.
TGTGCCAGCAGCCGGGACCTACTCTACGAGCAGTACTTC
CASSRDLLYEQYF
>TRBJ1-5|TRBV28|.|.
TGTGCCAGCAGACTTCAGAATCAGCCCCAGCATTTT
CASRLQNQPQHF
>TRBJ2-4|TRBV6-1|.|.
TGTGCCAGCAGTGAAGTGGGTACGGCCAAAAACATTCAGTACTTC
CASSEVGTAKNIQYF
>TRBJ1-3|TRBV6-1|.|few
TGTGCCAGCAGTGACACAGGGTCTCCTGGAAACACCATATATTTT
CASSDTGSPGNTIYF
>TRBJ1-5|TRBV14|.|few
TGTGCCAGCAGCCATATTCGCGATAGCAATCAGCCCCAGCATTTT
CASSHIRDSNQPQHF
>TRBJ1-5|TRBV6-1|.|few
TGTGCCAGCAGTGAAAATCATCGTCAGCCCCAGCATTTT
CASSENHRQPQHF
>TRBJ1-2|TRBV9|TRBD1|.
TGTGCCAGCAGCGCTTCCGGGACAGGGTTTGGTACCTACACCTTC
CASSASGTGFGTYTF
>TRBJ2-3|TRBV11-2|.|many
TGTGCCAGCAGCTTAGACATCCCAGATACGCAGTATTTT
CASSLDIPDTQYF
>TRBJ2-3|TRBV19|TRBD1|.
TGTGCCAGTAGTATAGTGACAGGGCACACAGATACGCAGTATTTT
CASSIVTGHTDTQYF
>TRBJ1-1|TRBV6-1|.|many
TGTGCCAGCAGTGAATGGGTCCTACAGAAGAACACTGAAGCTTTCTTT
CASSEWVLQKNTEAFF
>TRBJ1-2|TRBV12-3/TRBV12-4|TRBD1|few
TGTGCCAGCAGTCCGACAGGGGCGCACGGCTACACCTTC
CASSPTGAHGYTF
>TRBJ1-2|TRBV5-6|.|.
TGTGCCAGCAGCTATATCCAAGCCGGCTACACCTTC
CASSYIQAGYTF
>TRBJ2-5|TRBV5-5|.|.
TGTGCCAGCAGCTTGGAGGGACCGGGATGGGAGACCCAGTACTTC
CASSLEGPGWETQYF
>TRBJ2-7|TRBV18|TRBD2|many
TGTGCCAGCTCACCACCGGGGACTAGCTACTACGAGCAGTACTTC
CASSPPGTSYYEQYF
>TRBJ1-5|TRBV5-1|TRBD1|many
TGCGCCAGCAGCTCCTCCGGGGACAGAGGTCAGCCCCAGCATTTT
CASSSSGDRGQPQHF
>TRBJ1-1|TRBV19|TRBD1|few
TGTGCCAGTACCCTGGGACAGGGGATGACTGAAGCTTTCTTT
CASTLGQGMTEAFF
>TRBJ1-1|TRBV5-1|TRBD1|many
TGTGCCAGCAGCTTAGGGACAGCGAACACTGAAGCTTTCTTT
CASSLGTANTEAFF
>TRBJ2-1|TRBV3-1|TRBD2|.
TGTGCCAGCAGCCACAGTATTCCTAGCGGGGGGGCCGGATCCTACAATGAGCAGTTCTTC
CASSHSIPSGGAGSYNEQFF
>TRBJ2-3|TRBV7-8|.|.
TGTGCCAGCAGCTCCAACCCGCTGGGAGAGGGGCGAGAAGATACGCAGTATTTT
CASSSNPLGEGREDTQYF
>TRBJ1-2|TRBV3-1|.|few
TGTGCCAGCGGCAAAGGTCGGGGGGACTATGGCTACACCTTC
CASGKGRGDYGYTF
>TRBJ1-3|TRBV5-1|.|.
TGCGCCAGCAGCTTAGGGCTAGGTGGAAACACCATATATTTT
CASSLGLGGNTIYF
>TRBJ1-4|TRBV7-9|TRBD1|few
TGTGCCAGCAGGGGACAGGGGGCAACTAATGAAAAACTGTTTTTT
CASRGQGATNEKLFF
>TRBJ1-4|TRBV25-1|TRBD1|.
TGTGCCAGCAGGAGGGGGACAGGGGAGTATAAACTGTTTTTT
CASRRGTGEYKLFF